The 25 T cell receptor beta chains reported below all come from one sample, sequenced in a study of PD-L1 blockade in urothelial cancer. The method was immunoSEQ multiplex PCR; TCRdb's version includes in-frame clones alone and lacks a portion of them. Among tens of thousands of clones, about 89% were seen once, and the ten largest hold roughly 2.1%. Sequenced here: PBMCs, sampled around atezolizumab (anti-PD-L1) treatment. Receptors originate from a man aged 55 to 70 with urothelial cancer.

The CDR3 protein is CASSMSSGDNEQFF. The DNA for the CDR3 is TGTGCCAGTAGTATGTCTAGCGGTGACAATGAGCAGTTCTTC. This sequence joins TRBV19 and TRBJ2-1, with TRBD2 matching 7 bases. Germline CDR1 is LNHDA and CDR2 is SQIVND (reference sequence). This CDR3 is built from 14 residues. The trim removed 3 bases at V and 5 bases at J, leaving 4 bases unmatched.

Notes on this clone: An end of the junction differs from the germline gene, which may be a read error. CDR3 DNA: TGTGCCAGCAGTGAAACGGACAGGGGAGCCTACAAGCAGTACTTC. Translating it yields CASSETDRGAYKQYF. The chain has TRBV2 and TRBJ2-7; 9 nucleotides match TRBD1. Germline CDR1 and CDR2: SNHLY and FYNNEI. This CDR3 contains 15 residues. The full variable domain, with the rest looked up from reference TRBV2 and TRBJ2-7, is EPEVTQTPSHQVTQMGQEVILRCVPISNHLYFYWYRQILGQKVEFLVSFYNNEISEKSEIFDDQFSVERPDGSNFTLKIRSTKLEDSAMYFCASSETDRGAYKQYFGPGTRLTVT.

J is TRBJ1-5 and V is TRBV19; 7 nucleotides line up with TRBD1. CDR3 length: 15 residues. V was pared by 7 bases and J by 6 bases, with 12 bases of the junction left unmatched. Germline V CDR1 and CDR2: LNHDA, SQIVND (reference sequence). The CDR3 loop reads CASTNWAGGLQPQHF. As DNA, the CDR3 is TGTGCCAGTACCAATTGGGCAGGGGGGCTTCAGCCCCAGCATTTT.

As DNA, the CDR3 is TGTGCCAGCTCCCCTTCGGGGGTGGGAGAGACCCAGTACTTC. Its translation: CASSPSGVGETQYF. The V gene is TRBV18, the J gene TRBJ2-5; perhaps TRBD2 as D (6 bases). Germline CDR1 reads KGHSH; CDR2 reads LQKENI. V was clipped by 6 bases and J by 4 bases, with 15 bases between them. CDR3 size: 14 residues.

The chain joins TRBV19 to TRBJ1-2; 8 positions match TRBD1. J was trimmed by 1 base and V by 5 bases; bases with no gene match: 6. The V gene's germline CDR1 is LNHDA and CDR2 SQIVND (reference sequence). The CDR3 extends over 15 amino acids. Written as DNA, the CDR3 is TGTGCCAGTAGTCGTTCGACAGGGGATAACTATGGCTACACCTTC. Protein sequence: CASSRSTGDNYGYTF.

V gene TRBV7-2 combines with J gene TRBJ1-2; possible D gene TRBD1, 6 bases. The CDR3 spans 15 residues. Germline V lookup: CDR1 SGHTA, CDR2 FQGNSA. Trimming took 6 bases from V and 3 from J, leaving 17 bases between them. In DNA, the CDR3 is TGTGCCAGCAGTCAACCCAGGGGCCTTGACTATGGCTACACCTTC. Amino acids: CASSQPRGLDYGYTF.

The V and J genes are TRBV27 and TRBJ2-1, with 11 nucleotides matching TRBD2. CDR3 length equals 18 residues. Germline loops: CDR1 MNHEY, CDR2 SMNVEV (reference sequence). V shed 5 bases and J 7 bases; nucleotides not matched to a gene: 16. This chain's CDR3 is CASSQIAGGPLLGNEQFF. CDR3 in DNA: TGTGCCAGCAGTCAAATAGCGGGAGGGCCCCTCCTCGGAAATGAGCAGTTCTTC.

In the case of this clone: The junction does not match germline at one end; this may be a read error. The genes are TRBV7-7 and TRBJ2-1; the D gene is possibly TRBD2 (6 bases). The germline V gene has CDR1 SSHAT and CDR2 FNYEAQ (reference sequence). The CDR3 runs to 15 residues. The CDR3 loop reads CASSLAVSSYNEQFF. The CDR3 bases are TGTGCTAGCAGCTTAGCGGTGAGCTCCTACAATGAGCAGTTCTTC.

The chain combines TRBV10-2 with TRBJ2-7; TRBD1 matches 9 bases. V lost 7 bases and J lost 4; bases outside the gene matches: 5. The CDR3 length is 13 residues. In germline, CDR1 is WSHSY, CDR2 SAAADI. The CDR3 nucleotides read TGCGCCAGCAATGGACAGGGGCAGTACGAGCAGTACTTC. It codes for CASNGQGQYEQYF.

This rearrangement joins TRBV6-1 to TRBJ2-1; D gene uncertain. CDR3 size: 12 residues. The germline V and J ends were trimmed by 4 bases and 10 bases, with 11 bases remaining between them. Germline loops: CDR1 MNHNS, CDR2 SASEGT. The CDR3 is CASSVNPGEQFF. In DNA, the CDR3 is TGTGCCAGCAGTGTAAATCCAGGCGAGCAGTTCTTC.

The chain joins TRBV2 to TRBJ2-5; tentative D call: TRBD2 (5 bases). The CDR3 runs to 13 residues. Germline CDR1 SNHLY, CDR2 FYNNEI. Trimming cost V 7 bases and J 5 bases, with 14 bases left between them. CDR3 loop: CASILGAGETQYF. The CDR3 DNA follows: TGTGCCAGCATCCTGGGAGCTGGGGAGACCCAGTACTTC.

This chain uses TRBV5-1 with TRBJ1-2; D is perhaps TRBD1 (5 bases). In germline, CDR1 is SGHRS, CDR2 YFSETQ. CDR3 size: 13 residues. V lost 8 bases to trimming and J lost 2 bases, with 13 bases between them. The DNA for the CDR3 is TGCGCCAGTAAAGACAGTTCCAACTATGGCTACACCTTC. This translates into CASKDSSNYGYTF. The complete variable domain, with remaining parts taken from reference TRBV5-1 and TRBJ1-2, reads KAGVTQTPRYLIKTRGQQVTLSCSPISGHRSVSWYQQTPGQGLQFLFEYFSETQRNKGNFPGRFSGRQFSNSRSEMNVSTLELGDSALYLCASKDSSNYGYTFGSGTRLTVV.

The CDR3 protein is CASSPLGSSSGNTIYF. The CDR3 DNA follows: TGTGCCAGCAGCCCCCTCGGGTCCAGCTCTGGAAACACCATATATTTT. The rearrangement joins TRBV13 to TRBJ1-3; no clear D gene. The CDR3 loop spans 16 amino acids. V was trimmed by 5 bases and J by 0 bases, leaving 14 bases between them. The germline CDR1 and CDR2 sequences are PRHDT and FYEKMQ (reference sequence).

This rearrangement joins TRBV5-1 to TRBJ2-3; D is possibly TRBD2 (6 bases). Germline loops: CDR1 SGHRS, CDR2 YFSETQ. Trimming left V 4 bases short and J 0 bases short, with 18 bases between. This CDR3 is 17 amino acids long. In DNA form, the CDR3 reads TGCGCCAGCAGCCGGGGATTTCTAGCGACTAGCACAGATACGCAGTATTTT. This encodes CASSRGFLATSTDTQYF.

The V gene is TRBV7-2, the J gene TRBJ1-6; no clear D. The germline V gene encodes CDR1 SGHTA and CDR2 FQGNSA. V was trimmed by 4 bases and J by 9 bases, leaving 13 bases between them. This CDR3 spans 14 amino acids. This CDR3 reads CASSSTATVSPLHF. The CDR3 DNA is TGTGCCAGCAGCTCCACAGCTACAGTTTCACCCCTCCACTTT. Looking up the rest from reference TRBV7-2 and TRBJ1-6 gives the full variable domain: GAGVSQSPSNKVTEKGKDVELRCDPISGHTALYWYRQSLGQGLEFLIYFQGNSAPDKSGLPSDRFSAERTGGSVSTLTIQRTQQEDSAVYLCASSSTATVSPLHFGNGTRLTVT.

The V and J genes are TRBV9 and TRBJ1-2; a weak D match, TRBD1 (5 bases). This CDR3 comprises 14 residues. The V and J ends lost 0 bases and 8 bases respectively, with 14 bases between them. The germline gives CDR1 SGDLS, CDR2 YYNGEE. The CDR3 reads CASSVEGWGGGYTF. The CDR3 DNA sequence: TGTGCCAGCAGCGTAGAGGGGTGGGGTGGAGGCTACACCTTC.

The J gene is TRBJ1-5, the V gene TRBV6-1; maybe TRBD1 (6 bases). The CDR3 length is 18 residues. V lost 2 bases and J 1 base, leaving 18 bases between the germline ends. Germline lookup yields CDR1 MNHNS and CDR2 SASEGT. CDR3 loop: CASSEIVTGPVSNQPQHF. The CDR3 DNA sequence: TGTGCCAGCAGTGAAATAGTTACAGGGCCCGTGAGCAATCAGCCCCAGCATTTT.

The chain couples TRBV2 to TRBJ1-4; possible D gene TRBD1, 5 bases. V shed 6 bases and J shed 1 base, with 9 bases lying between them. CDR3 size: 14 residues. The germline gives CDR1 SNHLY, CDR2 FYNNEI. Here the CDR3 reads CASSLTVTNEKLFF. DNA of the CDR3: TGTGCCAGCAGCCTGACAGTAACTAATGAAAAACTGTTTTTT.

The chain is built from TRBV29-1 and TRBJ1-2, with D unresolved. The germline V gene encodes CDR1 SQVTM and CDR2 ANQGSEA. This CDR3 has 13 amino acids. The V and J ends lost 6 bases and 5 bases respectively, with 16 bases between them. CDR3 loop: CSVSTATGYGYTF. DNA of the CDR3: TGCAGCGTCTCGACGGCAACCGGGTATGGCTACACCTTC.

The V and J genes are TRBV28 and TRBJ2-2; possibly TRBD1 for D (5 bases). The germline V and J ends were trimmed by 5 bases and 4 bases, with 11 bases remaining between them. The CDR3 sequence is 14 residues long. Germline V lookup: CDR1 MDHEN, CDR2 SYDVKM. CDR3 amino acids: CASSLGQGTGELFF. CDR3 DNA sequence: TGTGCCAGCAGTCTAGGGCAGGGCACCGGGGAGCTGTTTTTT. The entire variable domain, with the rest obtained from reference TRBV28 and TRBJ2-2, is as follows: DVKVTQSSRYLVKRTGEKVFLECVQDMDHENMFWYRQDPGLGLRLIYFSYDVKMKEKGDIPEGYSVSREKKERFSLILESASTNQTSMYLCASSLGQGTGELFFGEGSRLTVL.

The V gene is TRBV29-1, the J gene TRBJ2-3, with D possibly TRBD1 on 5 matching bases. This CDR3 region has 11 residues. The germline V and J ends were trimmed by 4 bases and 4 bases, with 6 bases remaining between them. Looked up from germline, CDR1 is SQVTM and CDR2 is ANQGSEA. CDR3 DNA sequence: TGCAGCGTTGTAGGGGCAGATACGCAGTATTTT. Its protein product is CSVVGADTQYF.

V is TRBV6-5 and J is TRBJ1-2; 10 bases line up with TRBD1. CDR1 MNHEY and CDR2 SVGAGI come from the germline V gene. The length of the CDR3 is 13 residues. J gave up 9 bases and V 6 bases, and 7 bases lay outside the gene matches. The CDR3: CASRGTGDVSYTF. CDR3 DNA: TGTGCCAGCAGGGGGACAGGGGACGTCAGCTACACCTTC.

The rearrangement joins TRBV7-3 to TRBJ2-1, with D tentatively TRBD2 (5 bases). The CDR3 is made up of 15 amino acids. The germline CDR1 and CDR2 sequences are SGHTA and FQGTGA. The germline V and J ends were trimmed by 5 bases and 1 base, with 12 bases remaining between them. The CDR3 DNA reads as TGTGCCAGCAGCGGAACGAGGGCTTCCTACAATGAGCAGTTCTTC. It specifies CASSGTRASYNEQFF.

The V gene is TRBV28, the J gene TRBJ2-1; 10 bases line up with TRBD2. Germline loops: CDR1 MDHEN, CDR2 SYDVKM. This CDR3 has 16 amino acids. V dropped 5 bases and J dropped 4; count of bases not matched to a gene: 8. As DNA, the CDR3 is TGTGCCAGCAGTACGAGGGGACTAGCGAGTTACAATGAGCAGTTCTTC. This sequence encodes CASSTRGLASYNEQFF.

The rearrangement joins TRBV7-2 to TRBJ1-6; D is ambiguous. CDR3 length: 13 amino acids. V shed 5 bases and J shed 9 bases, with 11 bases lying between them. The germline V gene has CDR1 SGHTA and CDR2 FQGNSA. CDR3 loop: CASSPGVVSPLHF. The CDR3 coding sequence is TGTGCCAGCAGCCCCGGAGTGGTTTCACCCCTCCACTTT.